Included here is one T cell receptor beta chain sequence, with context. The data belong to a study of blood T cell repertoires in COVID-19. The overall study: Donors in the United States, Italy and Spain gave samples during acute or convalescent COVID-19.

V shed 4 bases and J 3 bases; nucleotides not matched to a gene: 10. Germline V CDR1 and CDR2: SGHNT, YYREEE (reference sequence). This CDR3 is built from 17 residues. Sequencing was performed with immunoSEQ multiplex PCR; in TCRdb, only in-frame clones are kept and a portion is missing. This sample has about 210,000 clones; over 75% occur once, and the top ten carry 4% to 5.5%. The clonotype originates from a woman aged 40 to 49 with acute or convalescent COVID-19. This chain joins TRBV5-4 and TRBJ2-2; 9 bases align to TRBD1. The sequenced sample consisted of peripheral blood. The CDR3 is CASSPFLGTGHTGELFF. CDR3 coding DNA: TGTGCCAGCAGCCCTTTCCTCGGGACAGGGCACACCGGGGAGCTGTTTTTT.